The source of this T cell receptor (beta chain) is a study of blood T cell repertoires in COVID-19 (dated by TCRdb to the early 2020s). General notes on the study: Samples from collaborators originated in the United States, Italy and Spain and spanned both the acute and convalescent phases of COVID-19. The prospective study material was composed of cDNA or gDNA derived from T cells, B-cell-depleted T cells, or PBMCs. The dataset comprised deeply sampled blood TCRbeta repertoires from subjects exposed to, actively infected with, or recovered from COVID-19. The repertoires were released in a freely available public database meant as a resource for research on the immune response to SARS-CoV-2. Samples were obtained from the ongoing ImmuneRACE study (first 160 participants) and from some 1,300 subjects provided by 6 global collaborators. The sample metadata nearly always contained a de-identified subject ID, COVID-19 status, age in years and sex. HLA class I and class II types, where available, came from metadata supplied by the sample provider rather than from assay-based typing.

About this clone: What this receptor recognizes is not known. Nothing much larger sits one base from this clone, and base qualities are not available.

TCRbeta CDR3 regions were amplified from genomic DNA using the immunoSEQ Assay, a bias-controlled multiplex PCR. The published analysis was carried out like this. The number of nucleated cells in each sample was estimated from the amplification of reference gene primers within the assay. To quantify the absolute abundance of each unique TCRbeta CDR3 rearrangement, sequence reads were collapsed and filtered. Productive Simpson clonality was computed per sample as the square root of Simpson's diversity index over productive rearrangements. TCRdb stores this immuneACCESS table with in-frame sequences only. Part of the clones is absent; in the studies checked, under half of the shortfall reflects unresolved V genes, and no reason is known for the rest. Clonal size and the V and J genes are those of that table, whereas D and trimming came from the DNA. Across this sample there are about 200,000 clones, with approximately 83% seen only once. About 2.5% of the sample comes from the top ten.

Collaborating institutions collected whole blood in K2EDTA tubes following their own protocols. Collaborator samples were shipped for TCRbeta analysis as frozen whole blood, isolated PBMCs, or DNA extracted from either sample type. Beyond this particular receptor, the publication reports: The quantity of clinical and demographic metadata differed by source and by participant and was supplied without curation.

This TCR was recovered from a woman in her thirties or forties with active or convalescent COVID-19. Sequencing was carried out using peripheral blood.

The sequence in DNA is TGTGCCAGCAGCTTGTCGAGGGTGAAGGAAAAACTGTTTTTT. Its translation is CASSLSRVKEKLFF. Recombination linked TRBV5-5 to TRBJ1-4; the D gene cannot be resolved reliably. Reading from cysteine to phenylalanine, the CDR3 counts 14 amino acids. Of the read, only the CDR3 DNA is kept; its 42 bases are in frame from base 1. For CDR1 and CDR2, the germline V gene (reference sequence) lists SGHKS and YYEKEE. The junction carries 12 bases between V and J, which are trimmed by 1 base and 8 bases respectively. Reference TRBV5-5 and TRBJ1-4 genes cover what lies past the CDR3, so the full variable domain is DAGVTQSPTHLIKTRGQQVTLRCSPISGHKSVSWYQQVLGQGPQFIFQYYEKEERGRGNFPDRFSARQFPNYSSELNVNALLLGDSALYLCASSLSRVKEKLFFGSGTQLSVL.